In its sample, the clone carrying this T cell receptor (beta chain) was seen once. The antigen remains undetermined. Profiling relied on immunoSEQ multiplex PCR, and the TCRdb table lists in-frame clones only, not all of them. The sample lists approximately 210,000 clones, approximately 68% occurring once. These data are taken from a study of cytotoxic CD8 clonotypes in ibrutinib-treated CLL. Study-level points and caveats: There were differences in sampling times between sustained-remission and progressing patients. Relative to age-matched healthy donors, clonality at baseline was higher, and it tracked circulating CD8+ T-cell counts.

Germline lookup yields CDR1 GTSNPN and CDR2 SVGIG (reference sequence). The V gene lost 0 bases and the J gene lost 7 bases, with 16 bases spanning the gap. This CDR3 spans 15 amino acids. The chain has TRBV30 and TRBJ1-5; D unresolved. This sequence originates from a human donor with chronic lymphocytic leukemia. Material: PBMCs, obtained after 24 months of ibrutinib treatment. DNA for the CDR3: TGTGCCTGGAGTGTCGCGGGAACTTTTCAACAGCCCCAGCATTTT. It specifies CAWSVAGTFQQPQHF.